Presented here are 19 T cell receptor beta chains from one specimen sequenced in a study of spatial heterogeneity in lung cancer. As to time point: blood at routine non-recurrence follow-up after resection. Whole RNA came from tumor, nontumor lung or frozen PBMC and was sequenced without being sorted. TCRdb called the 5' RACE reads again in MiXCR, with one record for every CDR3 protein. The sample yields about 120,000 distinct CDR3 sequences, 9.5% to 15% seen once. Material: PBMCs, obtained at follow-up. The receptors originated from a male donor with early-stage non-small cell lung cancer.

This clonotype was counted only a few times. This chain connects TRBV20-1 to TRBJ2-5; D not certain. CDR1 is DFQATT and CDR2 is SNEGSKA in the germline V gene (reference sequence). The germline V and J ends were trimmed by 0 bases and 5 bases, with 13 bases remaining between them. The CDR3 totals 14 residues. This CDR3 reads CSARDTGVRETQYF. The CDR3 DNA follows: TGCAGTGCTAGAGATACGGGTGTGCGGGAGACCCAGTACTTC.

This clonotype was counted between two and nine times. The chain couples TRBV5-6 to TRBJ1-1; 7 positions agree with TRBD1. With V trimmed by 5 bases and J by 0 bases, 10 bases remained unmatched. Germline V gene lookup returns CDR1 SGHDT and CDR2 YYEEEE. CDR3 length: 16 amino acids. The DNA of the CDR3 is TGTGCCAGCAGGAAAAACAGGGGCGGGGTGAACACTGAAGCTTTCTTT. Protein sequence: CASRKNRGGVNTEAFF.

This clonotype was seen only a few times. The chain recombines TRBV20-1 with TRBJ2-1; TRBD1 matches 8 bases. Per germline, CDR1 DFQATT and CDR2 SNEGSKA (reference sequence). V was clipped by 6 bases and J by 8 bases; unmatched bases: 6. The CDR3 is made up of 12 amino acids. CDR3 sequence (DNA): TGCAGTGCCACGGACAGGGTTGATGAGCAGTTCTTC. This gives the protein CSATDRVDEQFF.

The genes are TRBV9 and TRBJ1-3; D is unclear. Trimming pared 6 bases from V and 0 bases from J, leaving 10 bases between. This CDR3 comprises 14 residues. Germline V gives CDR1 SGDLS, CDR2 YYNGEE. CDR3 sequence (DNA): TGTGCCAGCACAAAGGACCCCTCTGGAAACACCATATATTTT. The encoded protein is CASTKDPSGNTIYF.

In this sample, this clonotype turned up a few times. The genes are TRBV29-1 and TRBJ1-3; D uncertain. Germline V gives CDR1 SQVTM, CDR2 ANQGSEA. Trimming shortened V by 3 bases and J by 3 bases, and 12 bases separated the two germline ends. This CDR3 comprises 14 residues. The CDR3 nucleotides read TGCAGCGTTGAGGCGGAGGGCGGTGGAAACACCATATATTTT. This translates into CSVEAEGGGNTIYF.

This clonotype showed up just a few times. In DNA, the CDR3 is TGCGCCAGCAGTCACCCAACTCCGGGGGGGCAGGATACGCAGTATTTT. Protein product: CASSHPTPGGQDTQYF. The chain combines TRBV23-1 with TRBJ2-3; 8 positions match TRBD2. TRBV23-1 is known as an ORF, though its function is uncertain. J was trimmed by 6 bases and V by 3 bases; bases with no gene match: 11. The CDR3 has 16 residues.

This clonotype showed up just a few times. The chain couples TRBV4-2 to TRBJ2-3, with 9 bases fitting TRBD2. The CDR3 has 18 residues. V lost 4 bases to trimming and J lost 0 bases; unmatched junction nucleotides: 11. Germline loops: CDR1 LGHNA, CDR2 YNFKEQ. CDR3 amino acids: CASSPIAGGAASTDTQYF. The CDR3 region has the DNA TGTGCCAGCAGCCCCATCGCGGGGGGGGCCGCTAGCACAGATACGCAGTATTTT.

This clonotype was counted only a few times. This rearrangement joins TRBV5-1 to TRBJ1-1; a possible D gene is TRBD1 (6 bases). The CDR3 extends over 15 amino acids. Germline V lookup: CDR1 SGHRS, CDR2 YFSETQ. Trimming took 1 base from V and 1 from J, leaving 11 bases between them. In DNA form, the CDR3 reads TGCGCCAGCAGCTTGTCAGGGGAGAGGAACACTGAAGCTTTCTTT. The encoded protein is CASSLSGERNTEAFF.

This clonotype was observed at least ten times. This chain joins TRBV10-1 and TRBJ1-5; perhaps TRBD1 as D (5 bases). The CDR3 consists of 12 residues. The V end was cut by 4 bases, the J end by 5 bases, with 6 bases between. The V gene's germline CDR1 is WNHNN and CDR2 SYGVQD (reference sequence). The CDR3 spells CASSVGDQPQHF. The CDR3, as DNA: TGCGCCAGCAGTGTGGGGGATCAGCCCCAGCATTTT.

This clonotype was counted many times. The chain combines TRBV20-1 with TRBJ2-3, with 12 bases that match TRBD2. The CDR3 consists of 17 residues. The junction had 12 bases not matched to a gene; V was cut back by 6 bases and J by 2 bases. Germline V gives CDR1 DFQATT, CDR2 SNEGSKA (reference sequence). In DNA form, the CDR3 reads TGCAGTGCCCCGGGCCTAGCGGGGGGGGTGGCCACAGATACGCAGTATTTT. It is translated as CSAPGLAGGVATDTQYF.

J is TRBJ2-7 and V is TRBV28; TRBD2 matches at 8 bases. CDR3 length: 14 amino acids. Germline loops: CDR1 MDHEN, CDR2 SYDVKM. Unmatched junction bases numbered 10, after V lost 5 bases and J lost 7 bases. The CDR3 DNA reads TGTGCCAGCAGTCGGGCGGGGGGACGCAAGGAGCAGTACTTC. Its protein product is CASSRAGGRKEQYF.

This clonotype was found many times. V usage is TRBV5-1 and J usage is TRBJ1-2; possible D gene TRBD1, 6 bases. The V gene lost 4 bases and the J gene lost 4 bases, with 11 bases spanning the gap. The CDR3 consists of 13 residues. Germline V CDR1 and CDR2: SGHRS, YFSETQ. CDR3 sequence (DNA): TGCGCCAGCAGCCCGGGGACAAGCTATGGCTACACCTTC. It specifies CASSPGTSYGYTF. Based on the CDR3 plus reference TRBV5-1 and TRBJ1-2, the full variable domain is KAGVTQTPRYLIKTRGQQVTLSCSPISGHRSVSWYQQTPGQGLQFLFEYFSETQRNKGNFPGRFSGRQFSNSRSEMNVSTLELGDSALYLCASSPGTSYGYTFGSGTRLTVV.

This rearrangement joins TRBV3-1 to TRBJ2-7; no reliable D call. Germline V gives CDR1 LGHDT, CDR2 YNNKEL (reference sequence). The CDR3 contains 14 residues. V was pared by 4 bases and J by 0 bases, with 10 bases between. In DNA form, the CDR3 reads TGTGCCAGCAGCCGATCCTCGACCTCCTACGAGCAGTACTTC. Protein: CASSRSSTSYEQYF.

V is TRBV7-9 and J is TRBJ2-3; D not certain. The V gene's germline CDR1 is SEHNR and CDR2 FQNEAQ (reference sequence). CDR3 length: 14 residues. The V and J ends lost 0 bases and 4 bases respectively, with 8 bases between them. The DNA of the CDR3 is TGTGCCAGCAGCTTAGCAGAGGCAGCAGATACGCAGTATTTT. The encoded protein is CASSLAEAADTQYF.

This clonotype has a handful of counts. The CDR3 sequence is CASSYPQSNYGYTF. For the CDR3, the DNA is TGTGCCAGCAGTTACCCGCAGAGTAACTATGGCTACACCTTC. The chain employs TRBV6-6 and TRBJ1-2, with no clear D. Between the trimmed V and J ends, which lost 2 bases and 1 base, there was a span of 8 bases. Germline values: CDR1 MNHNY, CDR2 SVGAGI (reference sequence). There are 14 residues in the CDR3.

The rearrangement uses TRBV20-1 and TRBJ2-3; 8 bases match TRBD1. Per the germline V gene, CDR1 is DFQATT and CDR2 is SNEGSKA (reference sequence). CDR3 size: 15 residues. V was pared by 0 bases and J by 2 bases, with 4 bases of the junction left unmatched. CDR3 sequence reads: CSARDFQGATDTQYF. CDR3 sequence (DNA): TGCAGTGCTAGAGATTTCCAGGGGGCCACAGATACGCAGTATTTT.

This sequence joins TRBV28 and TRBJ2-1; 9 bases agree with TRBD2. J gave up 2 bases and V 5 bases, and 22 bases lay outside the gene matches. CDR1 is MDHEN, CDR2 SYDVKM, per germline. The CDR3 is 21 residues long. The CDR3 DNA reads TGTGCCAGCAGTACCTCTCTCGGGATAGCGGGGGCTTACAGGGCCTACAATGAGCAGTTCTTC. Its protein product is CASSTSLGIAGAYRAYNEQFF.

The table lists this clonotype with a few counts. The J gene is TRBJ1-2, the V gene TRBV2; tentatively, D is TRBD1 (5 bases). Germline V lookup: CDR1 SNHLY, CDR2 FYNNEI. This CDR3 comprises 14 residues. The germline V and J ends were trimmed by 6 bases and 3 bases, with 14 bases remaining between them. The CDR3 protein is CASRGTPWDYGYTF. CDR3 nucleotide sequence: TGTGCCAGCAGGGGGACTCCTTGGGACTATGGCTACACCTTC.

The gene calls are TRBV7-9 and TRBJ2-3; 7 bases align to TRBD1. The V and J ends lost 5 bases and 1 base, in that order; junction bases with no gene match: 3. There are 14 residues in the CDR3. The germline V gene encodes CDR1 SEHNR and CDR2 FQNEAQ (reference sequence). CDR3 in amino acids: CASSIGQGTDTQYF. CDR3 DNA: TGTGCCAGCAGCATCGGACAGGGCACAGATACGCAGTATTTT.